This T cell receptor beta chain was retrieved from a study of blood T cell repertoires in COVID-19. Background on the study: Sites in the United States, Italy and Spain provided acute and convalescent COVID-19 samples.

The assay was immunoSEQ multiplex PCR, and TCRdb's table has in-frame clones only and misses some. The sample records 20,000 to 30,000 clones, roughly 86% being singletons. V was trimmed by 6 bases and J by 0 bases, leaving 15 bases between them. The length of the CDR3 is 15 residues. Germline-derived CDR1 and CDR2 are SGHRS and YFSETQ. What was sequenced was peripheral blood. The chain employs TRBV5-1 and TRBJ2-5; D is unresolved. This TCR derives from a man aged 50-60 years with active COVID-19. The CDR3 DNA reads TGCGCCAGCACCCCGGTCCCTTTGTACCAAGAGACCCAGTACTTC. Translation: CASTPVPLYQETQYF.